This section outlines one TCR beta chain sequence together with its context. Donation came from healthy Caucasian individuals in Russia who were aged about 6 to 95. Total RNA, at least 5 micrograms per sample, was extracted from PBMCs. CDR3 length equals 14 residues. CDR1 is SGHRS and CDR2 is YFSETQ in the germline V gene. The V end was cut by 0 bases, the J end by 11 bases, with 17 bases between. The sample comes from a study of blood T cells in healthy people across ages. For the second PCR, which ran for roughly 6 to 11 cycles, a sample-barcoded 5' primer and a J-beta primer mix were used. TCRdb re-called the 5' RACE reads with MiXCR, one entry per CDR3 protein. The table records 700,000 to 1,000,000 distinct CDR3 sequences, around 42% of them present only once.

Sequenced: blood. This TCR came from a man aged 60-69 years in good health. The rearrangement links TRBV5-1 to TRBJ2-5; TRBD2 might be the D (5 bases). For the CDR3, the DNA is TGCGCCAGCAGCTTGGATATGGTCCCCGGGGAGCAGTACTTC. This translates into CASSLDMVPGEQYF.